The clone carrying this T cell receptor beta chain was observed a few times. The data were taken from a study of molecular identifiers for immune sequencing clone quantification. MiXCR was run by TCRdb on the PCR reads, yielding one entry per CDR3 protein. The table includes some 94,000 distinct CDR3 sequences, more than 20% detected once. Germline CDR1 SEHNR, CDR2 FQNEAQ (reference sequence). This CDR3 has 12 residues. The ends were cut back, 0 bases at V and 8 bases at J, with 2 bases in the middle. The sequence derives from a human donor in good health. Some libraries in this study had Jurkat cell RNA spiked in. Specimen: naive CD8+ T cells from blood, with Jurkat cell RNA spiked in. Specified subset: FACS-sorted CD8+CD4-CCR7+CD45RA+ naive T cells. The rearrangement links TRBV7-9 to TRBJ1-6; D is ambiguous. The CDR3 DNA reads TGTGCCAGCAGCTTAGCCGATTCACCCCTCCACTTT. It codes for CASSLADSPLHF.